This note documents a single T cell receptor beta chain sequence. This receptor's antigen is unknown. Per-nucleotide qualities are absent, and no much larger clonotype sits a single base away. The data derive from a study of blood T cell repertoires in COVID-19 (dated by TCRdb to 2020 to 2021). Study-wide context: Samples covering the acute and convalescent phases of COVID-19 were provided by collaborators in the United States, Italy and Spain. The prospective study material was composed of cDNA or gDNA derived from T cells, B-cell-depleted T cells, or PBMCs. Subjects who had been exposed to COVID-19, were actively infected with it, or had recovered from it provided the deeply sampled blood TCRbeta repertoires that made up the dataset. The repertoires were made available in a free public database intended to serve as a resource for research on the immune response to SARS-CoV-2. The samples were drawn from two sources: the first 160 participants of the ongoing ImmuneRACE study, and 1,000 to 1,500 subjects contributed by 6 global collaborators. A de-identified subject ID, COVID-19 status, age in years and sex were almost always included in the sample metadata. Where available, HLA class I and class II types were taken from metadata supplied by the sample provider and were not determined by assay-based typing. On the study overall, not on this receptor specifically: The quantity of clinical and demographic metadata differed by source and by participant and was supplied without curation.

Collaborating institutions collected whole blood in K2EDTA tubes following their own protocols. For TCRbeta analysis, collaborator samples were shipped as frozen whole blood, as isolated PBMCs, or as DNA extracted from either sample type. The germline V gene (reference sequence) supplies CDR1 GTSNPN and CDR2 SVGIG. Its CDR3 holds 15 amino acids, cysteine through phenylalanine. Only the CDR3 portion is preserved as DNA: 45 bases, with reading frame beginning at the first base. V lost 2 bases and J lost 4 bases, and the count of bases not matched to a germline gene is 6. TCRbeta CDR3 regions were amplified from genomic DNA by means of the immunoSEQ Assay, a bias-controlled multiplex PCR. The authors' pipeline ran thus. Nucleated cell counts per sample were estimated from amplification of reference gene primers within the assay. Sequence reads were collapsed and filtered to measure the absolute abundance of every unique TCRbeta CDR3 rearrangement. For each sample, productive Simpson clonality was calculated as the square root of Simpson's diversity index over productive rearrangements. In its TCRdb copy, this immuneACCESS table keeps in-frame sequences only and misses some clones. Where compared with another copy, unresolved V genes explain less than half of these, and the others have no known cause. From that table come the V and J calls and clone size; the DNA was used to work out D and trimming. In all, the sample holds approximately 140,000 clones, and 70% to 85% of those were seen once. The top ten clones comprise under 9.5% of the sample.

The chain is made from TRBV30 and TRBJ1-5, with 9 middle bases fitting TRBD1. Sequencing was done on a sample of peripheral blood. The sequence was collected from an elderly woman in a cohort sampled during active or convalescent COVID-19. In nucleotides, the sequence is TGTGCCTGGAGTTCCGGGACAGGGTATAATCAGCCCCAGCATTTT. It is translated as CAWSSGTGYNQPQHF.